Detailed here is one TCR beta chain. This clone appeared a single time. This receptor's antigen is unknown. No base qualities exist here, and no much larger clone lies one base off it. TCRbeta CDR3 regions were sequenced with the immunoSEQ Assay. After extraction, genomic DNA underwent amplification by bias-controlled multiplex PCR, followed by high-throughput sequencing. The study's own analysis went as follows. Collapsing and filtering of sequences were performed to quantify the absolute abundance of each unique TCRbeta CDR3 region. T cell fraction was estimated by normalization of TCRbeta template counts to usable DNA, with usable DNA being measured through amplification of reference genes present in all nucleated cells. Repertoire TCRs were annotated as SARS-CoV-2-specific by exact matching of V gene, CDR3 amino acid sequence and J gene to a known reactive TCR set. The reference SARS-CoV-2 TCR set was derived from MIRA and filtered for enrichment in COVID-19-positive ImmuneCODE repertoires, a step that removed public or cross-reactive TCRs. Using the MIRA antigens, annotated TCRs were further analysed by specific ORF or by position within an ORF. Depth was the summed frequency of annotated unique rearrangements, while breadth was defined as annotated unique rearrangements over total unique productive rearrangements. TCR breadth was compared between groups using two-sided Wilcoxon rank-sum tests. TCRdb stores this immuneACCESS table with in-frame sequences only. Part of the clones is absent; in the studies checked, under half of the shortfall reflects unresolved V genes, and no reason is known for the rest. V and J calls plus clone size are reproduced from that table; the DNA served to infer D and trimming. The sample table contains fewer than 400,000 clones; only one count was recorded for about nine tenths of them. Approximately 3.7% of the sample is in the top ten clones.

The data derive from a study of Ad26.COV2.S vaccination and SARS-CoV-2 variants (dated by TCRdb to 2020 to 2023). A note on the overall study: Donors in the vaccine arm were drawn from COV1001, a phase I-IIa trial of Ad26.COV2.S in healthy adults that was multicentre, randomized, double-blind and placebo-controlled. Dosing of Ad26.COV2.S was intramuscular, at either 5x10^10 or 1x10^11 viral particles, delivered as one shot or as two shots spaced 56 days apart. Sequencing of the TCRbeta repertoire served to evaluate the specificity and breadth of SARS-CoV-2-reactive T cell receptors following Ad26.COV2.S vaccination. A total of some 30 samples were included in the TCR-sequenced set, comprising about 20 Ad26.COV2.S vaccine recipients, 5 placebo recipients and 8 SARS-CoV-2 convalescent individuals. Trial participants were randomized into five groups of five: low-dose or high-dose Ad26.COV2.S given once or twice, or placebo on both occasions. Blinding of investigators to trial group allocation was maintained during experiments and outcome assessment.

Summary of the overall study and its limitations: The study lacked the statistical power to compare responses across vaccine doses or regimens. After vaccination, spike-specific CD8+ and CD4+ T cell responses were reported to show substantial breadth. Vaccine and placebo recipients had similar non-spike TCR breadth, a finding consistent with the vaccine containing only spike. The authors noted that the TCR breadth and depth analyses may have underestimated total T cell responses. Compared with placebo recipients, Ad26.COV2.S recipients showed higher spike-specific TCR breadth (P = 0.0014).

The germline ends are 21 bases apart after V is trimmed by 1 base and J by 5 bases. Sequences SGHDT (CDR1) and YYEEEE (CDR2) are obtained from the germline V gene. From the cysteine through the phenylalanine, the CDR3 covers 17 amino acids. Only the CDR3 region is kept as DNA, spanning 51 bases read in frame from base 1. What this sample's treatment or condition label stands for: roughly 19 received Ad26.COV2.S at low or high dose, single or two shots; about five received placebo; per-sample allocation not given. For vaccine and placebo recipients, the sequenced repertoires came from samples collected on day 63 after the first injection. In Cohort 1b, roughly 26 adults aged 18-55 years were enrolled at a single site in Boston, USA, between 29 July and 7 August 2020. As a vaccine, Ad26.COV2.S was a replication-incompetent adenovirus type 26 vector that expressed a prefusion-stabilized SARS-CoV-2 spike protein derived from the original Wuhan strain.

Sequenced here: peripheral blood, sampled in a trial of Ad26.COV2.S vaccine versus placebo. The sequence links TRBV5-6 to TRBJ1-2; TRBD1 is perhaps the D gene, given 5 matching bases. This receptor was identified in a person aged 18-65 years who received the Ad26.COV2.S COVID-19 vaccine or a placebo. The nucleotide sequence is given as TGTGCCAGCAGCTTGAGGGACCAGGGTCTCGGTCGGTATGGCTACACCTTC. Its protein product is CASSLRDQGLGRYGYTF.